Sequencing of this T cell receptor (beta chain) was carried out in a study of T cell responses to AZD1222 COVID-19 vaccine. This table comes from immunoSEQ multiplex PCR, and its TCRdb copy is limited to in-frame clones, with some not included. The sample carries some 120,000 clones, 80% to 90% recorded once. Both about-4-week and about-12-week second-dose recipients were combined. Study-level findings and limits: Every sample of the repertoires postdated the peak T cell response. Across the whole spike, CD4 TCRs peaked at regions 160-218 and 743-854. It should be noted that donors were predominantly white British and more often female, and clonal diversity was possibly underestimated.

Note on this clone: Its antigen is still unknown.

The material was peripheral blood, obtained 28 days after the second AZD1222 dose. This sequence originates from an adult who received the AZD1222 COVID-19 vaccine.

The CDR3 here is CAISLAGDSTDTQYF. CDR3 nucleotides: TGTGCCATCAGTCTAGCGGGGGATAGCACAGATACGCAGTATTTT. The gene calls are TRBV10-3 and TRBJ2-3, with 10 bases lining up with TRBD2. There are 15 residues in the CDR3. The V gene's germline CDR1 is ENHRY and CDR2 SYGVKD. V dropped 5 bases and J dropped 0; count of bases not matched to a gene: 2.